The entry below gives a single TCR beta chain sequence along with its context. The antigen remains unidentified. PCR employed 60 Vbeta and 13 Jbeta primers. The protocol was immunoSEQ multiplex PCR, while the TCRdb copy is restricted to in-frame clones and leaves out a portion. This sample has about 220,000 clones, with approximately 83% found just once. This record belongs to a study of cytomegalovirus exposure and HLA in healthy donors. Study summary: Counted in an early data release were about 80 million unique TCRs from HLA-typed donors. General observations from the study: The study designated 150 to 200 TCR beta chains cytomegalovirus-associated.

The V and J ends lost 6 bases and 3 bases respectively, with 18 bases between them. The CDR3 has 15 amino acids. CDR1 is MGHRA, CDR2 YSYEKL, per germline. The chain links TRBV4-1 to TRBJ2-7; D gene ambiguous. The sequencing sample was made of PBMCs. This sequence originates from a boy between 2 and 10 years old in good health and CMV-seronegative. Here the CDR3 DNA reads TGCGCCAGCAGTTCCAACCTGGCGGCCCGCTACGAGCAGTACTTC. Protein: CASSSNLAARYEQYF.